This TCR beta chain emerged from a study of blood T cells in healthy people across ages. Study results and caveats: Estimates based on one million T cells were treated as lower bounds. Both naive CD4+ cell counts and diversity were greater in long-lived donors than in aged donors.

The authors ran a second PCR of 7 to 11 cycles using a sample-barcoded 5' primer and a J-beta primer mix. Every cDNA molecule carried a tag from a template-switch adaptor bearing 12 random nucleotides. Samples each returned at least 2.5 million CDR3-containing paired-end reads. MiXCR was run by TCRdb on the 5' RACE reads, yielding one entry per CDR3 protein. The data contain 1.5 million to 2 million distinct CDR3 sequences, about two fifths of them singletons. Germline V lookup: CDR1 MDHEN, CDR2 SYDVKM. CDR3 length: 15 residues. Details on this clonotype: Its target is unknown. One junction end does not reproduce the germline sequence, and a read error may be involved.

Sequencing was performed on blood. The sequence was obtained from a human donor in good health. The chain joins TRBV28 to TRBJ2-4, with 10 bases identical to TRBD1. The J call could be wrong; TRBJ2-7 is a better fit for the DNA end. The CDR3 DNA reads TGTGCCAACAGTTCACCGGACAGGGGGGACTACGAGCAGTACTTC. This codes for CANSSPDRGDYEQYF.